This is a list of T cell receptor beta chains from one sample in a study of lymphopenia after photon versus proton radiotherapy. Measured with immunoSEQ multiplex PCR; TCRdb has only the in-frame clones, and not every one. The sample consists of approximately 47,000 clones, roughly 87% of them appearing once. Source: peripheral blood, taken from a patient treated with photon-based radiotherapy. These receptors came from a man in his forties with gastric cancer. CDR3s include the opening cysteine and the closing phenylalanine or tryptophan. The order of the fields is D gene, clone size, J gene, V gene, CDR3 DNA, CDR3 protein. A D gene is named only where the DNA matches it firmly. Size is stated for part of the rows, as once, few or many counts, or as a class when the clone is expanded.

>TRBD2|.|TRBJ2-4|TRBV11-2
TGTGCCAGCAGCCCGGGACTAGCGGGAAACATTCAGTACTTC
CASSPGLAGNIQYF
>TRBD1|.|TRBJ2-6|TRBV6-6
TGTGCCAGCAATCGGCAGGGGGCTTATGGGGCCAACGTCCTGACTTTC
CASNRQGAYGANVLTF
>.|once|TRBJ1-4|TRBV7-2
TGTGCCAGCAGCTTAGTCGGAGGTTCGTATGAAAAACTGTTTTTT
CASSLVGGSYEKLFF
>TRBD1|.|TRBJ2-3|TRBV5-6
TGTGCCAGCAGCTCCACAGGGGGGACAGATACGCAGTATTTT
CASSSTGGTDTQYF
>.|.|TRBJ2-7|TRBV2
TGTGCCAGCGGCCTAGGACACACCTACGAGCAGTACTTC
CASGLGHTYEQYF
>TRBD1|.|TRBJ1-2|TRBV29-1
TGCAGCGTTGAAGCCACAGGGGGCGCAGATGGCTACACCTTC
CSVEATGGADGYTF
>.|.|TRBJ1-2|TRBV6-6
TGTGCCAGCAGCTTTCGCACTGAGAACTATGGCTACACCTTC
CASSFRTENYGYTF
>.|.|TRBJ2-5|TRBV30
TGTGCCTGGGGGCCCCAGGAGACCCAGTACTTC
CAWGPQETQYF
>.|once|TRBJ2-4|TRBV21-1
TGTGCCAGCAGCAAAAGGAGTGGCGGAGTAGCCAAAAACATTCAGTACTTC
CASSKRSGGVAKNIQYF
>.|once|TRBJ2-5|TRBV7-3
TGTGCCAGCAGCCCCCAAGGGACTGTACAAGAGACCCAGTACTTC
CASSPQGTVQETQYF
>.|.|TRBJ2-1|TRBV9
TGTGCCAGCAGCGTAGAAGGCAGCTACAATGAGCAGTTCTTC
CASSVEGSYNEQFF
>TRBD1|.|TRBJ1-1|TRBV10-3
TGTGCCATCAGTGACCCGGGACAGGATGAAGCTTTCTTT
CAISDPGQDEAFF
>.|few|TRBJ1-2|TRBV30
TGTGCCTGGGAAGTGGAGTGGGGCTACACCTTC
CAWEVEWGYTF
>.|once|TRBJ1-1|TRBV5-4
TGTGCCAGCAGCCACAGGTTAATGAACACTGAAGCTTTCTTT
CASSHRLMNTEAFF
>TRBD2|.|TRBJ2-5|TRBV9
TGTGCCAGCAGCACGACTAGCGGAGAGACCCAGTACTTC
CASSTTSGETQYF
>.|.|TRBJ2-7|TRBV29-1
TGCAGCGCCCGAGGCACAGATTTTTTATCGGGTATCCTGCAGCAGTACTTC
CSARGTDFLSGILQQYF
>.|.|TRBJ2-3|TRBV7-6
TGTGCCAGCAGTCCGGGGCAGGGAAGGTTCGGGCAGTATTTT
CASSPGQGRFGQYF
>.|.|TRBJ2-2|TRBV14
TGTGCCAGCAGCCTCCTGCCTGGGACCGGGGAGCTGTTTTTT
CASSLLPGTGELFF
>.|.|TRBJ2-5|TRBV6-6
TGTGCCAGCAGTTACTCCGACAGGGAGACCCAGTACTTC
CASSYSDRETQYF